The T cell receptor (beta chain) described here comes from a study of shared clonotypes between healthy human individuals. Repertoires were generated with immunoSEQ multiplex PCR, while TCRdb's copy carries only in-frame clones and drops some. Among around 2,000,000 clones listed, less than 95% were seen once. Germline V gene lookup returns CDR1 LGHNT and CDR2 FRNRAP. The V and J ends lost 0 bases and 0 bases, in that order; junction bases with no gene match: 8. The CDR3 has 18 residues. As defined, naive CD8 cells were CD45RO-negative and positively selected for CCR7, with terminally differentiated effector memory CD45RA+ cells excluded. All the donors were Caucasian adults who lived in Nashville, Tennessee.

Sample: naive CD8+ T cells sorted from blood. The receptor comes from a man aged 18 to 35 in good health. V gene TRBV12-5 combines with J gene TRBJ1-3; 7 bases align to TRBD1. CDR3 protein: CASGLVTLGQISGNTIYF. CDR3 nucleotides: TGTGCTAGTGGTTTGGTTACCCTGGGACAGATCTCTGGAAACACCATATATTTT. The whole variable domain, filled in from reference TRBV12-5 and TRBJ1-3, reads DARVTQTPRHKVTEMGQEVTMRCQPILGHNTVFWYRQTMMQGLELLAYFRNRAPLDDSGMPKDRFSAEMPDATLATLKIQPSEPRDSAVYFCASGLVTLGQISGNTIYFGEGSWLTVV.